A single sample gave rise to the 10 T cell receptor beta chains below, sequenced in a study of cytomegalovirus exposure and HLA in healthy donors. The PCR contained 60 Vbeta and 13 Jbeta primers. TCRdb's copy holds only in-frame clones and misses some; the assay was immunoSEQ multiplex PCR. There are about 180,000 clones in the sample; about four fifths occur only once, and around 7.3% lies in the top ten. What was sequenced was PBMCs. These receptor sequences come from a man aged 25-40 years in good health and CMV-seropositive.

The rearrangement uses TRBV19 and TRBJ2-7, with D perhaps matching TRBD1 (5 bases). Germline values: CDR1 LNHDA, CDR2 SQIVND (reference sequence). The CDR3 extends over 15 amino acids. V gave up 3 bases and J gave up 0 bases, with 12 bases separating them. Written as DNA, the CDR3 is TGTGCCAGTAGTATTAGGGCAGGGAACTCCTACGAGCAGTACTTC. This codes for CASSIRAGNSYEQYF.

The V and J genes are TRBV6-1 and TRBJ2-3; no definite D call. This CDR3 has 13 residues. Germline lookup yields CDR1 MNHNS and CDR2 SASEGT. V lost 1 base and J lost 6, with 8 bases in between. CDR3 nucleotides: TGTGCCAGCAGTGAAGTTGGCTCGGATACGCAGTATTTT. It translates to CASSEVGSDTQYF.

This rearrangement joins TRBV12-2 to TRBJ1-3. TRBV12-2 is described as a pseudogene. The CDR3 has 17 residues. The CDR3 reads CASRLAQGGPSGNTIYF. The CDR3 bases are TGTGCAAGTCGCTTAGCACAGGGAGGGCCCTCTGGAAACACCATATATTTT.

This chain connects TRBV5-1 to TRBJ2-1; possibly TRBD1 for D (5 bases). Germline values: CDR1 SGHRS, CDR2 YFSETQ. Trimming left V 0 bases short and J 8 bases short, with 15 bases between. The CDR3 has 15 amino acids. This CDR3 reads CASSLGLGAGHEQFF. The CDR3 DNA reads as TGCGCCAGCAGCTTGGGGTTAGGGGCCGGCCATGAGCAGTTCTTC.

The J gene is TRBJ1-2, the V gene TRBV7-9, with 9 positions matching TRBD1. J was trimmed by 8 bases and V by 3 bases; bases with no gene match: 10. Germline values: CDR1 SEHNR, CDR2 FQNEAQ (reference sequence). The CDR3 loop spans 15 amino acids. The CDR3, as DNA: TGTGCCAGCAGCTTGACCCGGGACAGGGTTAGAGGCTACACCTTC. Translating gives CASSLTRDRVRGYTF.

The chain uses TRBV6-1 and TRBJ2-1; 7 nucleotides agree with TRBD1. The CDR3 sequence is 13 residues long. With V trimmed by 6 bases and J by 7 bases, 6 bases remained unmatched. The germline V gene encodes CDR1 MNHNS and CDR2 SASEGT. The CDR3 coding sequence is TGTGCCAGCAGGATTAACAGGGGTAATGAGCAGTTCTTC. Translated, it gives CASRINRGNEQFF.

This clone was seen only once. The V and J genes are TRBV11-3 and TRBJ2-1; 7 bases are shared with TRBD1. The V segment lost 5 bases and the J segment 5 bases; nucleotides outside the gene matches: 12. CDR1 and CDR2 (germline): SGHNT, YENEEA. The length of the CDR3 is 16 residues. CDR3 sequence reads: CASSASTGIEHNEQFF. In DNA, the CDR3 is TGTGCCAGCAGCGCTTCGACAGGGATCGAGCACAATGAGCAGTTCTTC.

The chain carries TRBV9 and TRBJ1-2, with D perhaps matching TRBD1 (5 bases). This CDR3 region has 12 residues. Trimming removed 3 bases at V and 6 bases at J, with 9 bases between. Germline values: CDR1 SGDLS, CDR2 YYNGEE. DNA for the CDR3: TGTGCCAGCAGCGCGACAGAAAATGGCTACACCTTC. It encodes CASSATENGYTF.

The V call is TRBV13, the J call TRBJ2-2, with unresolved D. Trimming stripped 5 bases from V and 5 bases from J, with 18 bases between. Per the germline V gene, CDR1 is PRHDT and CDR2 is FYEKMQ (reference sequence). This CDR3 has 16 residues. The chain's CDR3 is CASSPRLKERTGELFF. CDR3 in DNA: TGTGCCAGCAGCCCCCGCCTAAAGGAGCGTACCGGGGAGCTGTTTTTT. Combining the CDR3 with reference TRBV13 and TRBJ2-2 gives the whole variable domain AAGVIQSPRHLIKEKRETATLKCYPIPRHDTVYWYQQGPGQDPQFLISFYEKMQSDKGSIPDRFSAQQFSDYHSELNMSSLELGDSALYFCASSPRLKERTGELFFGEGSRLTVL.

The chain recombines TRBV27 with TRBJ1-1; tentatively, D is TRBD1 (6 bases). Per germline, CDR1 MNHEY and CDR2 SMNVEV (reference sequence). The CDR3 has 11 residues. V dropped 6 bases and J dropped 11 bases, with 13 bases sitting between them. The CDR3 DNA follows: TGTGCCAGCAGATCCGGGACATGGGCTTTCTTT. It specifies CASRSGTWAFF.